This T cell receptor beta chain was obtained from a study of identical twins. General study results and limits: Donors were not followed over many years; analysis was cross-sectional. Models predicted less out-of-frame TCR alpha sharing in monozygotic twins than was found.

One entry per CDR3 protein, called by TCRdb with MiXCR from the 5' RACE reads. The sample has more than 250,000 distinct CDR3 sequences, approximately 8.5% seen once; the top ten hold 2% to 2.5%. There are 19 residues in the CDR3. Trimming removed 0 bases from V and 2 bases from J, with 22 bases in between. Germline values: CDR1 SGHNT, CDR2 YYREEE (reference sequence). On this clonotype: What it recognizes is unknown.

This same sample was also part of a study on yellow fever vaccine responses in identical twins.

The clonotype comes from a woman under 30 in good health. Sequencing input: memory (CD45RO+) T cells sorted from blood. This chain links TRBV5-4 with TRBJ2-3, with D possibly TRBD2 on 6 matching bases. Here the CDR3 DNA reads TGTGCCAGCAGCTTGGACGGGTACTCGGCGGGGCGAAACACAGATACGCAGTATTTT. Protein sequence: CASSLDGYSAGRNTDTQYF.